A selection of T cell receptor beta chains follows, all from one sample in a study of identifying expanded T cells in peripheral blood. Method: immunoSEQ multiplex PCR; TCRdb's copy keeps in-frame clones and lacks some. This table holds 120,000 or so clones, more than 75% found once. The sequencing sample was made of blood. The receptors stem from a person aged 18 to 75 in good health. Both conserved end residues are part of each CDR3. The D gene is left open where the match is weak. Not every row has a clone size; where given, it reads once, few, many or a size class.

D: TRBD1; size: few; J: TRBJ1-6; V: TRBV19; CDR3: CASSIQGANSPLHF; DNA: TGTGCCAGTAGTATCCAGGGGGCAAATTCACCCCTCCACTTT
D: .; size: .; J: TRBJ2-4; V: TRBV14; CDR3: CASSQNLAKNIQYF; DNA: TGTGCCAGCAGCCAGAATTTGGCCAAAAACATTCAGTACTTC
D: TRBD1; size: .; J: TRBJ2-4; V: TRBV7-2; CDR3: CASSQGGSKNIQYF; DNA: TGTGCCAGCAGCCAAGGGGGCAGCAAAAACATTCAGTACTTC
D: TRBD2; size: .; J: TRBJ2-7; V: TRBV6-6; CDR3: CASSLTSGGIGEQYF; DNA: TGTGCCAGCAGCTTGACTAGCGGGGGGATTGGCGAGCAGTACTTC
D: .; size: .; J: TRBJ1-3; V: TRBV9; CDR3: CASSVEGVPGNTIYF; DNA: TGTGCCAGCAGCGTAGAAGGGGTACCTGGAAACACCATATATTTT
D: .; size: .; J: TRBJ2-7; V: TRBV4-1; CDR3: CASSQERSTYYEQYF; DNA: TGCGCCAGCAGCCAAGAAAGGTCGACATACTACGAGCAGTACTTC
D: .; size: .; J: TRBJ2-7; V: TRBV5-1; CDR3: CASSLGGPYEQYF; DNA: TGCGCCAGCAGCTTAGGCGGGCCCTACGAGCAGTACTTC
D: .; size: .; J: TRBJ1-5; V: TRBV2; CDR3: CASAAEAGPNQPQHF; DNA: TGTGCCAGCGCGGCAGAGGCCGGGCCCAATCAGCCCCAGCATTTT
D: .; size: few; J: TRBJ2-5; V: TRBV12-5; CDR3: CASGLTRTAYQETQYF; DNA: TGTGCTAGTGGTTTGACCCGGACAGCGTACCAAGAGACCCAGTACTTC
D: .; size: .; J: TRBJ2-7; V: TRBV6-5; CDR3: CASSYVSGYEQYF; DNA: TGTGCCAGCAGTTACGTGTCGGGCTACGAGCAGTACTTC
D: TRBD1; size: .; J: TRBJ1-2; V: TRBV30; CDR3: CAFQRQGATSRGYTF; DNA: TGTGCCTTTCAAAGACAGGGGGCGACCTCCCGTGGCTACACCTTC
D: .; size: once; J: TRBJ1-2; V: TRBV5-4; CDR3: CASSGVQGRGDGYTF; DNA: TGTGCCAGCAGCGGAGTTCAGGGACGGGGAGATGGCTACACCTTC
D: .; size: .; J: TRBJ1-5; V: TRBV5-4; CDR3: CASSLGGGKEPQHF; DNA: TGTGCCAGCAGCTTGGGTGGGGGGAAAGAGCCCCAGCATTTT
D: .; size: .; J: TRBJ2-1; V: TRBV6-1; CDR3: CASSEALGDPYNEQFF; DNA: TGTGCCAGCAGTGAAGCCCTGGGGGACCCTTACAATGAGCAGTTCTTC
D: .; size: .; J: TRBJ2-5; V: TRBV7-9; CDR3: CASSLTAETQYF; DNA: TGTGCCAGCAGCTTAACCGCAGAGACCCAGTACTTC